A single sample is the source of the 23 T cell receptor beta chains below, sequenced in a study of OX40 agonist ivuxolimab in advanced cancers. Profiled with immunoSEQ multiplex PCR; TCRdb holds only in-frame clones, not every one. The sample lists some 73,000 clones; around 89% were seen once. The sample in question was CD4+ or CD8+ T cells sorted from blood, obtained in a trial of the OX40 agonist ivuxolimab. Every receptor here comes from an adult with an advanced solid tumor such as melanoma, head and neck, liver or kidney cancer.

The CDR3 nucleotides read TGCAGCGGAGACCGACAGGGGAGCAATGAGCAGTTCTTC. Its translation is CSGDRQGSNEQFF. The chain employs TRBV29-1 and TRBJ2-1; 8 nucleotides align to TRBD1. This CDR3 is built from 13 residues. V dropped 7 bases and J dropped 6; count of bases not matched to a gene: 8. Germline assignment: CDR1 SQVTM and CDR2 ANQGSEA.

The J gene is TRBJ2-7, the V gene TRBV29-1; 8 nucleotides line up with TRBD2. CDR1 and CDR2 from the germline V gene are SQVTM and ANQGSEA. This CDR3 has 11 amino acids. Germline trimming cut 4 bases from V and 8 bases from J; bases unmatched to any gene: 4. The CDR3, as DNA: TGCAGCGTTGCTAGCGGGTACCAGCAGTACTTC. It codes for CSVASGYQQYF.

The rearrangement joins TRBV2 to TRBJ1-2; D is ambiguous. V lost 10 bases and J 6 bases, leaving 15 bases between the germline ends. The CDR3 length is 12 residues. From germline, CDR1 is SNHLY and CDR2 FYNNEI. The CDR3 spells CATAVEAHGYTF. CDR3 DNA: TGTGCCACAGCGGTGGAAGCACATGGCTACACCTTC.

This clone was detected once. The V call is TRBV5-4, the J call TRBJ2-7; TRBD1 aligns across 8 bases. The trim removed 4 bases at V and 3 bases at J, leaving 6 bases unmatched. Germline V lookup: CDR1 SGHNT, CDR2 YYREEE (reference sequence). The length of the CDR3 is 14 residues. The CDR3 sequence is CASSPWTGNYEQYF. The CDR3 coding sequence is TGTGCCAGCAGCCCGTGGACAGGGAACTACGAGCAGTACTTC.

This rearrangement joins TRBV27 to TRBJ1-5; no reliable D call. V was trimmed by 2 bases and J by 3 bases, leaving 5 bases between them. This CDR3 contains 13 residues. Looked up from germline, CDR1 is MNHEY and CDR2 is SMNVEV (reference sequence). CDR3 amino acids: CASSLGFNQPQHF. CDR3 in DNA: TGTGCCAGCAGTTTAGGGTTCAATCAGCCCCAGCATTTT.

This clone was observed a single time. The CDR3 bases are TGTGCCAGCTCGTCTGGGCTAGCGGGAGGAGCCGACAGAGAGACCCAGTACTTC. Translation: CASSSGLAGGADRETQYF. V usage is TRBV27 and J usage is TRBJ2-5; 11 bases map to TRBD2. V lost 8 bases, J lost 4 bases, and 18 bases stayed unmatched. CDR3 length equals 18 residues. Per germline, CDR1 MNHEY and CDR2 SMNVEV (reference sequence).

This clone was observed a handful of times. The chain has TRBV7-9 and TRBJ1-5; tentatively, D is TRBD1 (5 bases). The CDR3 covers 13 residues. Germline lookup yields CDR1 SEHNR and CDR2 FQNEAQ (reference sequence). Trimming stripped 7 bases from V and 2 bases from J, with 9 bases between. The CDR3 DNA reads as TGTGCCAGCACCCGGGACGGCAATCAGCCCCAGCATTTT. This translates into CASTRDGNQPQHF.

The chain carries TRBV19 and TRBJ1-1; perhaps TRBD1 as D (5 bases). This CDR3 has 14 amino acids. V lost 3 bases and J lost 2, with 10 bases in between. Germline V gives CDR1 LNHDA, CDR2 SQIVND (reference sequence). The CDR3 DNA reads TGTGCCAGTAGTATTGGGACGGCAAACACTGAAGCTTTCTTT. Its translation: CASSIGTANTEAFF.

As for this clone: Other DNA variants within this sample encode the same CDR3. The chain has TRBV5-1 and TRBJ2-7; TRBD1 matches 7 bases. Germline V gene lookup returns CDR1 SGHRS and CDR2 YFSETQ. The V and J ends lost 1 base and 3 bases, in that order; junction bases with no gene match: 4. This CDR3 is built from 14 residues. The CDR3 DNA reads TGCGCCAGCAGCTTGAGACAGGGAAACTACGAGCAGTACTTC. Translation gives CASSLRQGNYEQYF.

This chain connects TRBV27 to TRBJ2-7; 8 nucleotides match TRBD2. Germline V CDR1 and CDR2: MNHEY, SMNVEV (reference sequence). Unmatched junction bases numbered 6, after V lost 5 bases and J lost 3 bases. CDR3 length equals 14 residues. The CDR3 loop reads CASSVGAGGYEQYF. The CDR3 nucleotides read TGTGCCAGCAGTGTAGGGGCGGGGGGCTACGAGCAGTACTTC.

The chain recombines TRBV7-7 with TRBJ2-1; the D is unclear. The germline gives CDR1 SSHAT, CDR2 FNYEAQ (reference sequence). V was cut by 1 base and J by 6 bases, with 13 bases left in between. The CDR3 contains 15 residues. CDR3 residues: CASSLEVVGSNEQFF. CDR3 in DNA: TGTGCCAGCAGCTTAGAGGTAGTCGGGTCCAATGAGCAGTTCTTC.

The CDR3 sequence: CASSPTSPEAFF. CDR3 bases: TGTGCCAGCAGCCCAACCTCCCCTGAAGCTTTCTTT. This sequence joins TRBV7-9 and TRBJ1-1; D not resolved. V was pared by 5 bases and J by 6 bases, with 10 bases between. Germline V lookup: CDR1 SEHNR, CDR2 FQNEAQ (reference sequence). CDR3 length: 12 amino acids.

The J gene is TRBJ2-1, the V gene TRBV9; D not resolved. CDR1 and CDR2 from the germline V gene are SGDLS and YYNGEE. The CDR3 runs 13 residues. Trimming removed 0 bases at V and 5 bases at J, with 6 bases between. CDR3: CASSVVDDNEQFF. The CDR3 coding sequence is TGTGCCAGCAGCGTAGTTGACGACAATGAGCAGTTCTTC.

In its sample, this clone was seen once. This sequence joins TRBV10-3 and TRBJ2-1, with D perhaps TRBD1 or TRBD2 (5 bases each). The CDR3 consists of 16 residues. CDR1 ENHRY and CDR2 SYGVKD come from the germline V gene. V was cut by 0 bases and J by 5 bases, with 14 bases left in between. CDR3 amino acids: CAISESGADGDNEQFF. CDR3 DNA sequence: TGTGCCATCAGTGAGTCCGGGGCCGATGGTGACAATGAGCAGTTCTTC.

The chain combines TRBV30 with TRBJ2-3; TRBD2 might be the D (6 bases). V lost 2 bases to trimming and J lost 6 bases, with 24 bases between them. Germline V gene data show CDR1 as GTSNPN and CDR2 as SVGIG (reference sequence). This CDR3 contains 17 residues. DNA of the CDR3: TGTGCCTGGAGTACTAGTCCGGGAGCCCACCATTGGGATACGCAGTATTTT. It encodes CAWSTSPGAHHWDTQYF.

The chain uses TRBV2 and TRBJ2-1; TRBD1 matches 10 bases. The CDR3 extends over 15 amino acids. Germline-derived CDR1 and CDR2 are SNHLY and FYNNEI. The ends lost 2 bases at V and 7 bases at J; junction bases unmatched: 5. In DNA, the CDR3 is TGTGCCAGCAGTGAAAGGACAGGGGGGCGGAATGAGCAGTTCTTC. Translation gives CASSERTGGRNEQFF.

This chain uses TRBV6-1 with TRBJ1-6; D perhaps matches TRBD1 (6 bases). The germline CDR1 and CDR2 sequences are MNHNS and SASEGT. The V and J ends lost 0 bases and 8 bases respectively, with 17 bases between them. The CDR3 totals 17 residues. The chain's CDR3 is CASSEAWPGGRDSPLHF. Written as DNA, the CDR3 is TGTGCCAGCAGTGAAGCTTGGCCCGGGGGGCGAGATTCACCCCTCCACTTT.

This sequence joins TRBV29-1 and TRBJ1-2; perhaps TRBD1 as D (5 bases). Germline CDR1 is SQVTM and CDR2 is ANQGSEA. Deletions cut 0 bases from V and 2 bases from J, with 16 bases between. This CDR3 region has 16 residues. This CDR3 reads CSVEDLQGPVNYGYTF. The CDR3 DNA follows: TGCAGCGTTGAAGATCTTCAGGGTCCGGTAAACTATGGCTACACCTTC.

The CDR3 loop reads CASSHNRVDTQYF. In DNA, the CDR3 is TGTGCCAGCAGCCACAACCGTGTGGATACGCAGTATTTT. The chain has TRBV4-2 and TRBJ2-3, with D unclear. CDR1 and CDR2 (germline): LGHNA, YNFKEQ. The CDR3 totals 13 residues. Trimming shortened V by 3 bases and J by 6 bases, and 10 bases separated the two germline ends.

The gene calls are TRBV2 and TRBJ2-3; a weak D match, TRBD1 (5 bases). CDR3 length: 12 amino acids. The germline gives CDR1 SNHLY, CDR2 FYNNEI. CDR3 in DNA: TGTGCAAGCCAGGGCGGCACAGATACGCAGTATTTT. It translates to CASQGGTDTQYF. The entire variable domain, with the rest obtained from reference TRBV2 and TRBJ2-3, is as follows: EPEVTQTPSHQVTQMGQEVILRCVPISNHLYFYWYRQILGQKVEFLVSFYNNEISEKSEIFDDQFSVERPDGSNFTLKIRSTKLEDSAMYFCASQGGTDTQYFGPGTRLTVL.

The chain uses TRBV5-1 and TRBJ1-1; D is possibly TRBD1 (5 bases). The CDR3 totals 14 residues. The germline V gene encodes CDR1 SGHRS and CDR2 YFSETQ. Trimming left V 0 bases short and J 4 bases short, with 10 bases between. The CDR3 DNA is TGCGCCAGCAGCTTGGTGAGGGGTGGCACTGAAGCTTTCTTT. Translated: CASSLVRGGTEAFF.

This clone was found once. This sequence joins TRBV11-2 and TRBJ1-1; perhaps TRBD1 as D (5 bases). Deletions cut 0 bases from V and 2 bases from J, with 16 bases between. Per the germline V gene, CDR1 is SGHAT and CDR2 is FQNNGV. The CDR3 extends over 17 amino acids. The CDR3 protein is CASSLDIGGFGNTEAFF. In DNA, the CDR3 is TGTGCCAGCAGCTTAGATATCGGGGGGTTCGGTAACACTGAAGCTTTCTTT.

The V call is TRBV27, the J call TRBJ2-1; 7 nucleotides align to TRBD2. The CDR3 consists of 16 residues. After removal of 6 bases from V and 3 bases from J, the junction contained 11 bases not matched to a gene. Germline CDR1 reads MNHEY; CDR2 reads SMNVEV (reference sequence). CDR3 nucleotides: TGTGCCAGCAGCTCACTGGGGGGGGGTTTCTACAATGAGCAGTTCTTC. It encodes CASSSLGGGFYNEQFF.